The 20 T cell receptor beta chains below all came from one sample that was sequenced in a study of T cells in Graves' hyperthyroidism and ophthalmopathy. RNA transcripts yielded amplified TCR beta CDR3 regions. First-round RT-PCR of the TCR CDR3 relied on the HTBI primer set. TCRdb ran MiXCR on the multiplex PCR reads and lists one entry per CDR3 protein. Of around 520,000 distinct CDR3 sequences listed, 13% to 15% are singletons. Source material: blood. The receptors originated from a woman between 40 and 55 years old with Graves' hyperthyroidism.

This chain joins TRBV19 and TRBJ2-1; 11 bases match TRBD2. This CDR3 has 17 residues. In germline, CDR1 is LNHDA, CDR2 SQIVND (reference sequence). After removal of 6 bases from V and 6 bases from J, the junction contained 13 bases not matched to a gene. Here the CDR3 DNA reads TGTGCCAGTAGCTCATCTCTAGCGGGAGGAATCTCCAATGAGCAGTTCTTC. It codes for CASSSSLAGGISNEQFF.

This clonotype was seen at least ten times. The chain is built from TRBV20-1 and TRBJ1-2; 12 bases fit TRBD1. The CDR3 extends over 13 amino acids. J gave up 8 bases and V 6 bases, and 7 bases lay outside the gene matches. CDR1 is DFQATT, CDR2 SNEGSKA, per germline (reference sequence). The CDR3: CSAQGQGAAGYTF. Here the CDR3 DNA reads TGCAGTGCCCAGGGACAGGGGGCGGCAGGCTACACCTTC.

This clonotype appeared many times. The chain uses TRBV6-1 and TRBJ1-6, with 9 bases matching TRBD1. With V trimmed by 6 bases and J by 8 bases, 5 bases remained unmatched. The V gene's germline CDR1 is MNHNS and CDR2 SASEGT. The CDR3 length is 14 residues. The CDR3 loop is CASRLRDRDSPLHF. For the CDR3, the DNA is TGTGCCAGCAGACTCCGGGACAGGGATTCACCCCTCCACTTT.

This clonotype was counted only a few times. The chain joins TRBV7-9 to TRBJ1-1; D not certain. The germline CDR1 and CDR2 sequences are SEHNR and FQNEAQ (reference sequence). This CDR3 contains 13 residues. With 5 bases removed from V and 7 bases from J, the gap between germline ends came to 14 bases. CDR3 amino acids: CASSPEADGEAFF. The CDR3 region has the DNA TGTGCCAGCAGCCCGGAAGCCGACGGTGAAGCTTTCTTT.

The chain joins TRBV7-9 to TRBJ2-6, with TRBD1 matching 8 bases. The CDR3 sequence is 21 residues long. Trimming at V came to 1 base and at J to 0 bases, leaving 14 bases not matched to a gene. Germline values: CDR1 SEHNR, CDR2 FQNEAQ (reference sequence). CDR3 loop: CASSLGAASGQDYSGANVLTF. The CDR3 DNA reads as TGTGCCAGCAGCTTAGGGGCAGCTTCGGGACAGGATTACTCTGGGGCCAACGTCCTGACTTTC.

The sample holds one count of this clonotype. The chain recombines TRBV2 with TRBJ2-2; tentative D call: TRBD2 (7 bases). Per germline, CDR1 SNHLY and CDR2 FYNNEI. Trimming removed 6 bases from V and 4 bases from J, with 12 bases in between. This CDR3 is 14 amino acids long. CDR3 region: CASSRGAVTGELFF. The DNA for the CDR3 is TGTGCCAGCAGCCGGGGGGCCGTCACCGGGGAGCTGTTTTTT.

This clonotype was counted ten times or more. The gene calls are TRBV6-5 and TRBJ2-1; 8 bases align to TRBD2. Unmatched junction bases numbered 12, after V lost 8 bases and J lost 6 bases. Germline loops: CDR1 MNHEY, CDR2 SVGAGI. The CDR3 spans 15 residues. CDR3 sequence reads: CASHRPSGRGNEQFF. DNA of the CDR3: TGTGCCAGCCATAGGCCCAGCGGGAGAGGCAATGAGCAGTTCTTC.

As concerns this clonotype: This may come from a read error, since a much larger clone is one base off. The rearrangement uses TRBV7-3 and TRBJ2-5; D not certain. The CDR3 has 14 amino acids. Germline loops: CDR1 SGHTA, CDR2 FQGTGA. The germline V and J ends were trimmed by 8 bases and 5 bases, with 18 bases remaining between them. The CDR3 protein is CASGVGSGRETQYF. CDR3 sequence (DNA): TGTGCCAGCGGCGTGGGATCCGGGCGGGAGACCCAGTACTTC. Filled out from reference TRBV7-3 and TRBJ2-5, the complete variable domain reads GAGVSQTPSNKVTEKGKYVELRCDPISGHTALYWYRQSLGQGPEFLIYFQGTGAADDSGLPNDRFFAVRPEGSVSTLKIQRTERGDSAVYLCASGVGSGRETQYFGPGTRLLVL.

This clonotype was seen many times. This chain links TRBV5-1 with TRBJ2-3, with 10 bases that match TRBD2. J lost 1 base, V lost 7 bases, and 6 bases had no gene match. The germline gives CDR1 SGHRS, CDR2 YFSETQ. The CDR3 runs 15 residues. In DNA form, the CDR3 reads TGCGCCAGCGGCGCCGGGACTAGCGGCACAGATACGCAGTATTTT. Translated, it gives CASGAGTSGTDTQYF.

This clonotype was observed a handful of times. The CDR3 here is CASIPLSSGNTIYF. CDR3 DNA: TGTGCCAGCATTCCCCTCAGCTCTGGAAACACCATATATTTT. The rearrangement links TRBV12-3 or TRBV12-4 to TRBJ1-3, with D uncertain. V was trimmed by 7 bases and J by 0 bases, leaving 10 bases between them. This CDR3 comprises 14 residues.

This clonotype was seen only a few times. The gene calls are TRBV4-1 and TRBJ2-1; TRBD1 or TRBD2 may be the D gene (5 bases each). CDR1 and CDR2 from the germline V gene are MGHRA and YSYEKL. Trimming took 0 bases from V and 7 from J, leaving 10 bases between them. This CDR3 is 14 amino acids long. CDR3 residues: CASSQDYGTNEQFF. CDR3 sequence (DNA): TGCGCCAGCAGCCAAGATTACGGGACGAATGAGCAGTTCTTC.

This clonotype appeared many times. The gene calls are TRBV10-3 and TRBJ2-7; D gene unclear. Germline-derived CDR1 and CDR2 are ENHRY and SYGVKD. Trimming took 2 bases from V and 6 from J, leaving 14 bases between them. The CDR3 runs to 14 residues. Written as DNA, the CDR3 is TGTGCCATCAGTGAGCCTAGGATGTACGGCGAGCAGTACTTC. Protein sequence: CAISEPRMYGEQYF.

The chain uses TRBV29-1 and TRBJ2-7, with 8 nucleotides matching TRBD2. CDR3 length: 13 amino acids. Germline assignment: CDR1 SQVTM and CDR2 ANQGSEA. Germline trimming cut 5 bases from V and 6 bases from J; bases unmatched to any gene: 9. The CDR3, as DNA: TGCAGCGTTCGCCCAGCGGGAGTAGGCGAGCAGTACTTC. Translating gives CSVRPAGVGEQYF.

This clonotype was counted many times. V and J are TRBV20-1 and TRBJ2-7; a weak D match, TRBD2 (6 bases). The germline gives CDR1 DFQATT, CDR2 SNEGSKA (reference sequence). The ends were cut back, 3 bases at V and 0 bases at J, with 12 bases in the middle. The CDR3 is 14 residues long. CDR3 DNA: TGCAGTGCTAGGGGGGGAACGAGCTCCTACGAGCAGTACTTC. Its protein product is CSARGGTSSYEQYF.

This clonotype was counted many times. This chain connects TRBV30 to TRBJ2-1; unclear D gene. This CDR3 region has 11 residues. The V end lost 1 base, the J end lost 7 bases, and 5 bases lay between the germline ends. CDR1 is GTSNPN and CDR2 is SVGIG in the germline V gene (reference sequence). Written as DNA, the CDR3 is TGTGCCTGGAGTGATTATAATGAGCAGTTCTTC. This gives the protein CAWSDYNEQFF.

This rearrangement joins TRBV19 to TRBJ2-1; TRBD2 matches 12 bases. The CDR3 has 15 residues. After removal of 10 bases from V and 14 bases from J, the junction contained 18 bases not matched to a gene. Germline CDR1 reads LNHDA; CDR2 reads SQIVND (reference sequence). CDR3 in amino acids: CATRDPGLAGGLEFF. In nucleotides, the CDR3 is TGTGCCACTAGAGACCCAGGGCTAGCGGGAGGGTTAGAGTTCTTC.

This clonotype occurred many times. The germline gene is not matched at one end of the junction; a read error may be the cause. The J gene is TRBJ1-1, the V gene TRBV4-1; 7 nucleotides match TRBD1. The germline gives CDR1 MGHRA, CDR2 YSYEKL. This CDR3 has 14 residues. The CDR3 sequence: CASSPPAGGTEAFF. In nucleotides, the CDR3 is TGTGCCAGCAGCCCCCCGGCAGGGGGCACTGAAGCTTTCTTT.

This clonotype was detected many times. The gene calls are TRBV20-1 and TRBJ2-5; 9 bases align to TRBD1. The V gene's germline CDR1 is DFQATT and CDR2 SNEGSKA (reference sequence). The J segment lost 2 bases and the V segment lost 3 bases, leaving 7 bases of the junction unmatched. The CDR3 contains 15 residues. CDR3 sequence: CSASPGTGRQETQYF. The DNA for the CDR3 is TGCAGTGCTAGCCCCGGGACAGGGAGGCAAGAGACCCAGTACTTC.

The chain carries TRBV12-5 and TRBJ2-7, with no clear D. The CDR3 consists of 14 residues. Trimming left V 3 bases short and J 3 bases short, with 12 bases between. Germline CDR1 reads LGHNT; CDR2 reads FRNRAP. The CDR3 spells CASGFGDEHYEQYF. The CDR3 bases are TGTGCTAGTGGTTTTGGAGACGAACACTACGAGCAGTACTTC.

This clonotype was seen repeatedly, ten times or more. The chain couples TRBV6-5 to TRBJ2-5; 10 bases line up with TRBD2. Germline CDR1 and CDR2: MNHEY and SVGAGI. The CDR3 has 17 amino acids. V dropped 2 bases and J dropped 5; count of bases not matched to a gene: 11. The CDR3 nucleotides are TGTGCCAGCAGTTACCTCGCTAGCGGGAGAGGGGTTGAGACCCAGTACTTC. Translated, it gives CASSYLASGRGVETQYF.